What follows is one TCR beta chain and its context. The antigen is undetermined. This entry is derived from a study of regulatory T cells in long-lasting Graves disease. Notes on the study in general: The study examined only peripheral blood, not thyroid tissue. With persistent disease, TRBV28, TRBJ1-2 and TRBJ2-5 were the favored segments.

Sequencing libraries for TCR beta were prepared with iRepertoire HTBI primers and Arm-PCR of CDR3 regions. MiXCR was run by TCRdb on the multiplex PCR reads, yielding one entry per CDR3 protein. The sample lists roughly 380,000 distinct CDR3 sequences; 15% to 19% were seen once. Germline CDR1 SGHNT, CDR2 YYREEE (reference sequence). CDR3 size: 14 residues. The V gene lost 0 bases and the J gene lost 1 base, with 7 bases spanning the gap. Regarding time point: newly diagnosed GD, antithyroid drugs for less than 3 months. TCR sequences were obtained from RNA taken from PBMCs. The patients included were those that came from an endocrinology department in Xi'an, China.

The chain couples TRBV5-4 to TRBJ1-2, with D uncertain. The source of this sequence is a female donor with Graves disease. Sample: peripheral blood mononuclear cells (PBMCs), taken at new diagnosis, from a patient treated with antithyroid drugs. The CDR3 nucleotides are TGTGCCAGCAGCTTGGTTTCAGTTAACTATGGCTACACCTTC. Translation gives CASSLVSVNYGYTF.